The 14 T cell receptor beta chains below all came from one sample that was sequenced in a study of cytomegalovirus exposure and HLA in healthy donors. PCR primers comprised 60 Vbeta and 13 Jbeta primers. Measured with immunoSEQ multiplex PCR; TCRdb has only the in-frame clones, and not every one. The repertoire consists of fewer than 200,000 clones, with 75% to 80% occurring once and the leading ten covering about 6.4%. The source material was PBMCs. These receptor sequences come from a man in his forties in good health and CMV-seropositive.

The chain couples TRBV9 to TRBJ1-1, with D perhaps TRBD1 (5 bases). Germline V gene lookup returns CDR1 SGDLS and CDR2 YYNGEE. V was trimmed by 0 bases and J by 4 bases, leaving 10 bases between them. The CDR3 sequence is 14 residues long. The CDR3 sequence is CASSVGQTGTEAFF. The CDR3 DNA is TGTGCCAGCAGCGTAGGACAGACGGGCACTGAAGCTTTCTTT. The full variable domain, in which reference TRBV9 and TRBJ1-1 provide the parts outside the CDR3, is DSGVTQTPKHLITATGQRVTLRCSPRSGDLSVYWYQQSLDQGLQFLIQYYNGEERAKGNILERFSAQQFPDLHSELNLSSLELGDSALYFCASSVGQTGTEAFFGQGTRLTVV.

The J gene is TRBJ2-2, the V gene TRBV30; D call uncertain. Germline V gives CDR1 GTSNPN, CDR2 SVGIG (reference sequence). The CDR3 has 14 amino acids. The ends were cut back, 4 bases at V and 7 bases at J, with 16 bases in the middle. As DNA, the CDR3 is TGTGCCTGGACCCCGGTCCGGTTTATCGGGGAGCTGTTTTTT. It specifies CAWTPVRFIGELFF.

The chain uses TRBV7-3 and TRBJ2-3; TRBD1 is a possible D gene (6 bases). The V end lost 5 bases, the J end lost 4 bases, and 10 bases lay between the germline ends. Germline V gives CDR1 SGHTA, CDR2 FQGTGA. The CDR3 spans 13 residues. CDR3 protein: CASSQGFADTQYF. The CDR3 DNA is TGTGCCAGCAGCCAGGGGTTTGCAGATACGCAGTATTTT.

The chain uses TRBV5-4 and TRBJ2-5, with D possibly TRBD2 on 6 matching bases. CDR1 SGHNT and CDR2 YYREEE come from the germline V gene (reference sequence). The V gene lost 5 bases and the J gene lost 5 bases, with 16 bases spanning the gap. CDR3 length equals 14 residues. The chain's CDR3 is CASSSGVATETQYF. DNA of the CDR3: TGTGCCAGCAGTTCGGGGGTAGCAACCGAGACCCAGTACTTC.

Only a few counts were recorded for this clone. The rearrangement links TRBV6-5 to TRBJ1-6, with a tentative D call TRBD1 (6 bases). CDR3 length: 15 residues. Trimming left V 2 bases short and J 9 bases short, with 14 bases between. In germline, CDR1 is MNHEY, CDR2 SVGAGI. Written as DNA, the CDR3 is TGTGCCAGCAGTTACGACCCGGTGGGGGCTTCACCCCTCCACTTT. As protein: CASSYDPVGASPLHF.

The rearrangement uses TRBV5-1 and TRBJ2-4; TRBD1 might be the D (5 bases). The CDR3 consists of 16 residues. V lost 7 bases to trimming and J lost 1 base, with 18 bases between them. Germline-derived CDR1 and CDR2 are SGHRS and YFSETQ. CDR3 coding DNA: TGCGCCAGCGGCCCCTATGACAGTCGGGCCAAAAACATTCAGTACTTC. It codes for CASGPYDSRAKNIQYF.

This clone came up a few times. V gene TRBV5-1 combines with J gene TRBJ2-7; 7 bases match TRBD1. The CDR3 consists of 14 residues. Per germline, CDR1 SGHRS and CDR2 YFSETQ. V trimming: 5 bases; J trimming: 2 bases; junction bases outside the gene matches: 7. The CDR3 nucleotides read TGCGCCAGCAGGCCCCCGGACAGGACCTACGAGCAGTACTTC. Amino acid sequence: CASRPPDRTYEQYF.

This clone was observed a single time. This chain uses TRBV28 with TRBJ1-6; D is unresolved. The CDR3 contains 14 residues. The germline V gene encodes CDR1 MDHEN and CDR2 SYDVKM. V lost 6 bases to trimming and J lost 10 bases, with 16 bases between them. The CDR3 coding sequence is TGTGCCAGCAGCGAGGGCCGAGGGTTATCACCCCTCCACTTT. The encoded protein is CASSEGRGLSPLHF. Based on the CDR3 plus reference TRBV28 and TRBJ1-6, the full variable domain is DVKVTQSSRYLVKRTGEKVFLECVQDMDHENMFWYRQDPGLGLRLIYFSYDVKMKEKGDIPEGYSVSREKKERFSLILESASTNQTSMYLCASSEGRGLSPLHFGNGTRLTVT.

The gene calls are TRBV14 and TRBJ2-5, with a possible D match to TRBD2 (6 bases). The CDR3 covers 12 residues. Germline values: CDR1 SGHDN, CDR2 FVKESK. Trimming removed 4 bases from V and 5 bases from J, with 8 bases in between. The CDR3 DNA sequence: TGTGCCAGCAGCCCCGCGGGGGAGACCCAGTACTTC. Translated, it gives CASSPAGETQYF.

This clone was seen once. V and J are TRBV2 and TRBJ2-1, with TRBD2 matching 12 bases. This CDR3 region has 15 residues. Germline V gene lookup returns CDR1 SNHLY and CDR2 FYNNEI. V was pared by 8 bases and J by 15 bases, with 17 bases of the junction left unmatched. The CDR3 spells CASGRLAGAPVVWFF. The CDR3 DNA follows: TGTGCCAGCGGGCGACTAGCGGGGGCTCCTGTAGTGTGGTTCTTC.

CDR3 loop: CSVGGPSGSRTYNEQFF. The CDR3 DNA is TGCAGCGTTGGCGGGCCCAGCGGGAGTAGGACCTACAATGAGCAGTTCTTC. The chain carries TRBV29-1 and TRBJ2-1, with 8 bases lining up with TRBD2. Germline trimming cut 4 bases from V and 2 bases from J; bases unmatched to any gene: 13. CDR3 size: 17 residues. Germline CDR1 SQVTM, CDR2 ANQGSEA.

The chain has TRBV6-5 and TRBJ2-3; D ambiguous. This CDR3 has 14 residues. Trimming stripped 0 bases from V and 4 bases from J, with 8 bases between. Germline loops: CDR1 MNHEY, CDR2 SVGAGI. DNA of the CDR3: TGTGCCAGCAGTTACTCGCATGAGGCAGATACGCAGTATTTT. Translation gives CASSYSHEADTQYF.

This clone was detected once. V usage is TRBV7-6 and J usage is TRBJ1-1; TRBD1 matches 7 bases. The CDR3 sequence is 18 residues long. Germline V CDR1 and CDR2: SGHVS, FNYEAQ. V dropped 2 bases and J dropped 2; count of bases not matched to a gene: 14. In DNA form, the CDR3 reads TGTGCCAGCAGCTTAAACCAGGGGGTTTCCACGACTAACACTGAAGCTTTCTTT. Amino acid sequence: CASSLNQGVSTTNTEAFF.

The rearrangement uses TRBV27 and TRBJ1-1; D is uncertain. The ends were cut back, 0 bases at V and 5 bases at J, with 10 bases in the middle. Germline lookup yields CDR1 MNHEY and CDR2 SMNVEV (reference sequence). The CDR3 has 14 residues. CDR3 loop: CASSLSVTGTEAFF. The CDR3 bases are TGTGCCAGCAGTTTATCAGTTACGGGGACTGAAGCTTTCTTT.